The 32 T cell receptor beta chains listed next were all sequenced from one sample in a study of molecular identifiers for immune sequencing clone quantification. TCRdb passed the PCR reads through MiXCR, listing each CDR3 protein once. The sample has hundreds of thousands of distinct CDR3 sequences, roughly 23% seen once; the top ten hold approximately 0.75%. The source material was naive CD8+ T cells from blood, with Jurkat cell RNA spiked in. As to subset: FACS-sorted CD8+CD4-CCR7+CD45RA+ naive T cells. These receptors were taken from a human donor in good health. Some libraries in this study had Jurkat cell RNA spiked in.

In its sample, this clonotype was seen a few times. The V gene is TRBV6-1, the J gene TRBJ1-1, with D possibly matching TRBD1 (6 bases). The CDR3 length is 19 residues. The V gene lost 1 base and the J gene lost 1 base, with 22 bases spanning the gap. Germline CDR1 reads MNHNS; CDR2 reads SASEGT. The CDR3 coding sequence is TGTGCCAGCAGTGAAGAAGGGCCCGTCTGGCAGGGGACGAACACTGAAGCTTTCTTT. Translating gives CASSEEGPVWQGTNTEAFF.

This clonotype was seen many times. The chain joins TRBV11-2 to TRBJ1-1; no firm D call. V lost 4 bases to trimming and J lost 0 bases, with 12 bases between them. This CDR3 region has 15 residues. The germline V gene encodes CDR1 SGHAT and CDR2 FQNNGV. CDR3 DNA sequence: TGTGCCAGCAGCTCCACCTGGACGGTGAACACTGAAGCTTTCTTT. Translation gives CASSSTWTVNTEAFF.

This clonotype was observed at least ten times. The V and J genes are TRBV19 and TRBJ2-7; 9 positions agree with TRBD1. V was pared by 9 bases and J by 1 base, with 7 bases of the junction left unmatched. CDR3 length: 14 amino acids. Germline CDR1 LNHDA, CDR2 SQIVND (reference sequence). DNA for the CDR3: TGTGCCAGCAGCACGGGACAGGGTTCCTACGAGCAGTACTTC. Amino acids: CASSTGQGSYEQYF. The full variable domain, with the rest looked up from reference TRBV19 and TRBJ2-7, is DGGITQSPKYLFRKEGQNVTLSCEQNLNHDAMYWYRQDPGQGLRLIYYSQIVNDFQKGDIAEGYSVSREKKESFPLTVTSAQKNPTAFYLCASSTGQGSYEQYFGPGTRLTVT.

This clonotype was picked up one time. At one end the junction does not follow the germline gene, possibly because of a read error. CDR3 amino acids: CAGSLGKTAYYGYTF. DNA for the CDR3: TGTGCCGGCAGCTTGGGAAAGACAGCCTACTATGGCTACACCTTC. The chain links TRBV5-4 to TRBJ1-2; D is possibly TRBD1 (5 bases). Germline lookup yields CDR1 SGHNT and CDR2 YYREEE (reference sequence). This CDR3 has 15 residues.

Notes on this clonotype: One base away lies a much larger clone, so this may be a sequencing read error. The chain couples TRBV7-9 to TRBJ1-1; D is unresolved. CDR3 size: 14 residues. Germline V gives CDR1 SEHNR, CDR2 FQNEAQ (reference sequence). V lost 2 bases and J lost 1, with 8 bases in between. In DNA, the CDR3 is TGTGCCAGCAGCTTAACGTCCGGGAACACTGAAGCTTTCTTT. Its protein is CASSLTSGNTEAFF.

This clonotype was detected only a few times. A junction boundary mismatches the germline segment, possibly from a read error. The chain recombines TRBV20-1 with TRBJ2-3, with TRBD2 as a possible D gene (6 bases). The CDR3 is made up of 16 amino acids. Germline CDR1 and CDR2: DFQATT and SNEGSKA (reference sequence). Here the CDR3 reads CSAEQTGLWEVDMQYF. In nucleotides, the CDR3 is TGCAGTGCTGAACAGACCGGACTGTGGGAGGTCGATATGCAGTATTTT.

This clonotype appeared a few times. V is TRBV7-9 and J is TRBJ2-1; D is ambiguous. The germline V and J ends were trimmed by 8 bases and 6 bases, with 11 bases remaining between them. The germline V gene encodes CDR1 SEHNR and CDR2 FQNEAQ (reference sequence). CDR3 length equals 12 residues. The CDR3 here is CASRSLGNEQFF. For the CDR3, the DNA is TGTGCCAGCCGATCATTGGGCAATGAGCAGTTCTTC. Full variable domain (outside the CDR3, taken from reference TRBV7-9 and TRBJ2-1): DTGVSQNPRHKITKRGQNVTFRCDPISEHNRLYWYRQTLGQGPEFLTYFQNEAQLEKSRLLSDRFSAERPKGSFSTLEIQRTEQGDSAMYLCASRSLGNEQFFGPGTRLTVL.

Only a few counts were recorded for this clonotype. The chain employs TRBV24-1 and TRBJ2-2; 7 bases fit TRBD2. The CDR3 length is 16 residues. Germline CDR1 KGHDR, CDR2 SFDVKD. V lost 2 bases to trimming and J lost 4 bases; unmatched junction nucleotides: 6. CDR3 residues: CATSDWGGSATGELFF. CDR3 DNA: TGTGCCACCAGTGATTGGGGAGGGTCGGCCACCGGGGAGCTGTTTTTT.

The table lists this clonotype with many counts. This rearrangement joins TRBV4-3 to TRBJ2-5; TRBD2 matches 7 bases. With 0 bases clipped from V and 7 bases from J, the junction kept 8 bases outside the gene matches. The CDR3 extends over 15 amino acids. The germline V gene has CDR1 LGHNA and CDR2 YSLEER. The CDR3: CASSQDVTSLGTQYF. The CDR3 nucleotides read TGCGCCAGCAGCCAAGACGTGACTAGCCTAGGGACCCAGTACTTC.

Note on this clonotype: A much bigger clone sits one base away, suggesting this may be a read error. CDR3 in amino acids: CASSIAGAREKLFF. The CDR3 DNA is TGTGCCAGCAGCATAGCCGGGGCGAGGGAAAAACTGTTTTTT. The chain is built from TRBV7-2 and TRBJ1-4, with a weak D call TRBD1 (5 bases). Germline CDR1 reads SGHTA; CDR2 reads FQGNSA. CDR3 length: 14 amino acids.

This clonotype has at least ten counts. The chain is built from TRBV27 and TRBJ1-3; the match to TRBD1 covers 8 bases. CDR1 is MNHEY, CDR2 SMNVEV, per germline (reference sequence). The ends lost 4 bases at V and 4 bases at J; junction bases unmatched: 9. The CDR3 length is 16 residues. CDR3 protein: CASSSRGQAPGNTIYF. Written as DNA, the CDR3 is TGTGCCAGCAGTTCCCGGGGACAGGCACCGGGAAACACCATATATTTT.

With regard to this clonotype: Possible read error: a much larger clone is one base away. Here the CDR3 reads CASSFGKGLLQEPQYF. The CDR3 DNA follows: TGTGCCAGCAGTTTCGGGAAGGGACTCCTACAAGAGCCCCAGTACTTC. This chain links TRBV28 with TRBJ2-5, with a weak D call TRBD2 (6 bases). Germline CDR1 is MDHEN and CDR2 is SYDVKM. This CDR3 region has 16 residues.

The chain employs TRBV25-1 and TRBJ2-7, with D unclear. Per the germline V gene, CDR1 is MGHDK and CDR2 is SYGVNS. This CDR3 is 12 amino acids long. V lost 5 bases, J lost 5 bases, and 10 bases lay in between. CDR3 sequence reads: CASSTSAHEQYF. The DNA for the CDR3 is TGTGCCAGCAGTACCTCGGCCCACGAGCAGTACTTC.

In this sample, this clonotype turned up a few times. This chain connects TRBV11-1 to TRBJ2-5; D not certain. The germline V gene encodes CDR1 SGHAT and CDR2 FQDESV (reference sequence). Trimming removed 5 bases at V and 0 bases at J, with 10 bases between. The CDR3 extends over 14 amino acids. DNA of the CDR3: TGTGCCAGCAGCCCCATCCGGTACCAAGAGACCCAGTACTTC. This sequence encodes CASSPIRYQETQYF.

The chain combines TRBV20-1 with TRBJ2-3; no reliable D call. Germline V gene lookup returns CDR1 DFQATT and CDR2 SNEGSKA (reference sequence). The CDR3 runs to 10 residues. With 3 bases removed from V and 6 bases from J, the gap between germline ends came to 4 bases. The chain's CDR3 is CSASLDTQYF. The CDR3 DNA sequence: TGCAGTGCTAGTCTGGATACGCAGTATTTT.

There are a few counts of this clonotype. The chain is built from TRBV3-1 and TRBJ2-7; 9 bases are a match to TRBD1. CDR1 and CDR2 from the germline V gene are LGHDT and YNNKEL (reference sequence). The J segment lost 2 bases and the V segment lost 4 bases, leaving 9 bases of the junction unmatched. This CDR3 has 16 residues. The CDR3 bases are TGTGCCAGCAGCCCGTCTGGGACAGGGAAACCCTACGAGCAGTACTTC. As protein: CASSPSGTGKPYEQYF.

This clonotype was detected many times. The chain employs TRBV5-1 and TRBJ2-7; the D gene is possibly TRBD1 (6 bases). Germline loops: CDR1 SGHRS, CDR2 YFSETQ. This CDR3 is 15 amino acids long. With 2 bases removed from V and 2 bases from J, the gap between germline ends came to 14 bases. Here the CDR3 reads CASSFSTGPTYEQYF. The CDR3 coding sequence is TGCGCCAGCAGCTTCTCGACAGGACCCACCTACGAGCAGTACTTC.

Concerning this clonotype: Being one base from a much bigger clone, this may be a read error. The chain combines TRBV6-1 with TRBJ1-1; no clear D. This CDR3 region has 13 residues. CDR1 is MNHNS and CDR2 is SASEGT in the germline V gene. V was pared by 8 bases and J by 2 bases, with 12 bases between. The CDR3: CASGVTSNTEAFF. In nucleotides, the CDR3 is TGTGCCAGCGGGGTCACAAGTAACACTGAAGCTTTCTTT.

Notes on this clonotype: No DNA is shown, since the ends of the CDR3 on it are uncertain; the CDR3 is the one TCRdb lists. The gene calls are TRBV29-1 and TRBJ2-7; the table assigns TRBD1, which was not confirmed against the DNA. The CDR3 region is 13 residues in length, termini included. Germline CDR1 is SQVTM and CDR2 is ANQGSEA. The chain's CDR3 is CSVVGQGAYEQHF.

About this clonotype itself: Sequence at one end of the junction differs from germline and may be a read error. The chain carries TRBV5-3 and TRBJ2-7; tentatively, D is TRBD1 (6 bases). TRBV5-3 is marked as an open reading frame, function uncertain. The CDR3 contains 15 residues. CDR3 DNA sequence: TGTGCCAGCAGCTTGGCAGGGGATTCGGACTACGAGCAGTACTTC. This gives the protein CASSLAGDSDYEQYF.

This clonotype was seen only a few times. An end of the junction differs from the germline gene, which may be a read error. The chain is built from TRBV24-1 and TRBJ2-1, with D unclear. CDR3 length: 15 residues. In germline, CDR1 is KGHDR, CDR2 SFDVKD. The CDR3 loop is CAASEDGRNYNEQFF. CDR3 in DNA: TGTGCCGCCAGTGAGGACGGACGCAACTACAATGAGCAGTTCTTC.

This clonotype was observed many times. V usage is TRBV4-3 and J usage is TRBJ2-7; D possibly corresponds to TRBD2 (5 bases). Germline V gene sequence: CDR1 LGHNA, CDR2 YSLEER. V was shortened by 5 bases and J by 3 bases, with 20 bases between the two germline ends. This CDR3 spans 16 amino acids. The CDR3 DNA sequence: TGCGCCAGCAGCGGGCGTTTAGTAGAGGGATTCTACGAGCAGTACTTC. This gives the protein CASSGRLVEGFYEQYF.

This clonotype was recorded a few times. In DNA, the CDR3 is TGCGCCAGCAGCCGAGAACGAGGATTTAATGAAAAACTGTTTTTT. This codes for CASSRERGFNEKLFF. The genes are TRBV4-3 and TRBJ1-4; D uncertain. Trimming left V 4 bases short and J 4 bases short, with 13 bases between. The CDR3 sequence is 15 residues long. CDR1 and CDR2 (germline): LGHNA, YSLEER.

In its sample, this clonotype was seen a few times. The J gene is TRBJ1-1, the V gene TRBV30; D is undetermined. Germline V gene sequence: CDR1 GTSNPN, CDR2 SVGIG (reference sequence). V lost 3 bases and J 2 bases, leaving 13 bases between the germline ends. The CDR3 runs 14 residues. The CDR3 DNA follows: TGTGCCTGGAGGTGGGCTACCTTTAACACTGAAGCTTTCTTT. Translated, it gives CAWRWATFNTEAFF.

The J gene is TRBJ1-1, the V gene TRBV7-9, with no clear D. The CDR3 is 12 residues long. Trimming left V 9 bases short and J 1 base short, with 9 bases between. Germline CDR1 and CDR2: SEHNR and FQNEAQ (reference sequence). The CDR3 DNA is TGTGCCAGTGCCGGGGAGAACACTGAAGCTTTCTTT. Translated: CASAGENTEAFF.

This chain uses TRBV21-1 with TRBJ2-4; the table's D call, TRBD1, has no DNA check behind it. TRBV21-1 is a pseudogene locus. The CDR3 contains 21 residues. CDR3 coding DNA: TGTGCCAGCAGCCCATCCCTCTCCGGGACAGAGTTTTTCCTGGCCAAAAACATTCAGTACTTC. It is translated as CASSPSLSGTEFFLAKNIQYF.

The rearrangement joins TRBV13 to TRBJ1-1; TRBD1 agrees at 7 bases. The CDR3 has 16 residues. Germline V gene sequence: CDR1 PRHDT, CDR2 FYEKMQ (reference sequence). Losses at the gene ends were 4 bases for V and 1 base for J; bases not matched to a gene: 9. This CDR3 reads CASSSRAGGWNTEAFF. In DNA, the CDR3 is TGTGCCAGCAGCTCAAGGGCAGGGGGTTGGAACACTGAAGCTTTCTTT.

The chain links TRBV6-1 to TRBJ2-7; 7 nucleotides align to TRBD1. V lost 6 bases and J lost 4; bases outside the gene matches: 9. The V gene's germline CDR1 is MNHNS and CDR2 SASEGT. The CDR3 has 14 residues. The chain's CDR3 is CASREQGNGYEQYF. The DNA for the CDR3 is TGTGCCAGCAGGGAACAGGGGAACGGGTACGAGCAGTACTTC.

The chain is built from TRBV4-1 and TRBJ2-5, with 12 bases fitting TRBD2. This CDR3 has 18 residues. The V gene's germline CDR1 is MGHRA and CDR2 YSYEKL. The ends lost 1 base at V and 0 bases at J; junction bases unmatched: 6. CDR3 protein: CASSQGLAGAWDQETQYF. CDR3 nucleotide sequence: TGCGCCAGCAGCCAAGGACTAGCGGGAGCCTGGGACCAAGAGACCCAGTACTTC.

This chain connects TRBV15 to TRBJ2-1; 9 bases fit TRBD2. The CDR3 contains 18 residues. The V segment lost 3 bases and the J segment 2 bases; nucleotides outside the gene matches: 11. Germline loops: CDR1 LNHNV, CDR2 YYDKDF (reference sequence). The CDR3 nucleotides are TGTGCCACCAGCAGGGAACAACCTAGCGGGACCGCCTACAATGAGCAGTTCTTC. Residues: CATSREQPSGTAYNEQFF.

Remarks on this clonotype: It may be a read error: a sequence one base away is much more abundant. The chain carries TRBV30 and TRBJ2-2, with 8 bases that match TRBD1. The CDR3 sequence is 14 residues long. CDR1 GTSNPN and CDR2 SVGIG come from the germline V gene (reference sequence). CDR3 bases: TGTCCCTGGTCGGAGACAGGGGCCACCGGGGAGCTGTTTTTT. Amino acid sequence: CPWSETGATGELFF.

This clonotype was seen ten or more times. This rearrangement joins TRBV18 to TRBJ2-6; D might be TRBD2 (5 bases). The germline V gene encodes CDR1 KGHSH and CDR2 LQKENI. CDR3 length: 16 residues. Trimming stripped 6 bases from V and 4 bases from J, with 16 bases between. The CDR3: CASSTRTGTGANVLTF. In DNA form, the CDR3 reads TGTGCCAGCTCTACAAGGACGGGAACCGGGGCCAACGTCCTGACTTTC.